Listed here are 14 T cell receptor beta chains from one sample, sequenced in a study of blood T cell repertoires in COVID-19. Repertoires were generated with immunoSEQ multiplex PCR, while TCRdb's copy carries only in-frame clones and drops some. The sample shows 200,000 to 250,000 clones, approximately 90% of them seen only once. What was sequenced was PBMCs or T cells enriched from blood (not recorded which). These receptors were obtained from a woman aged 30 to 39 with acute COVID-19.

The chain recombines TRBV11-3 with TRBJ2-5; 8 bases agree with TRBD1. Per germline, CDR1 SGHNT and CDR2 YENEEA. The CDR3 runs to 13 residues. V gave up 5 bases and J gave up 7 bases; unmatched junction bases: 6. The CDR3: CASSIGQGGTQYF. The CDR3 DNA is TGTGCCAGCAGCATCGGACAGGGCGGGACCCAGTACTTC.

The gene calls are TRBV6-5 and TRBJ2-7; D may be TRBD1 (6 bases). The length of the CDR3 is 14 residues. Trimming stripped 4 bases from V and 0 bases from J, with 10 bases between. Looked up from germline, CDR1 is MNHEY and CDR2 is SVGAGI. CDR3 DNA sequence: TGTGCCAGCAGTTCCGGACAGTCCTCCTACGAGCAGTACTTC. Its translation is CASSSGQSSYEQYF.

The rearrangement joins TRBV7-2 to TRBJ1-1; D remains unclear. Per the germline V gene, CDR1 is SGHTA and CDR2 is FQGNSA. The V end was cut by 5 bases, the J end by 1 base, with 11 bases between. The CDR3 covers 14 residues. The CDR3 protein is CASSPGRGNTEAFF. The CDR3 coding sequence is TGTGCCAGCAGCCCTGGGCGGGGGAACACTGAAGCTTTCTTT.

The genes are TRBV6-5 and TRBJ2-7; possibly TRBD1 for D (6 bases). The CDR3 sequence is 13 residues long. With 5 bases removed from V and 2 bases from J, the gap between germline ends came to 10 bases. The germline gives CDR1 MNHEY, CDR2 SVGAGI. The CDR3 spells CASSRQETYEQYF. DNA of the CDR3: TGTGCCAGCAGTAGACAGGAGACCTACGAGCAGTACTTC.

V gene TRBV4-1 combines with J gene TRBJ1-1; D remains ambiguous. V was clipped by 0 bases and J by 5 bases, with 7 bases between them. The germline gives CDR1 MGHRA, CDR2 YSYEKL. The CDR3 runs to 13 residues. The CDR3 spells CASSQDPETEAFF. The CDR3 DNA follows: TGCGCCAGCAGCCAAGATCCCGAGACTGAAGCTTTCTTT.

This clone was detected only a few times. V gene TRBV10-3 combines with J gene TRBJ1-2; 7 bases are shared with TRBD1. CDR1 is ENHRY and CDR2 is SYGVKD in the germline V gene. The junction had 4 bases not matched to a gene; V was cut back by 6 bases and J by 3 bases. This CDR3 is built from 13 residues. CDR3: CAIRDREDYGYTF. The CDR3 nucleotides are TGTGCCATCAGAGACAGGGAAGACTATGGCTACACCTTC.

This clone was counted between two and nine times. This chain links TRBV19 with TRBJ1-5; TRBD1 might be the D (5 bases). CDR1 is LNHDA, CDR2 SQIVND, per germline (reference sequence). The V and J ends lost 4 bases and 6 bases respectively, with 10 bases between them. CDR3 length: 13 residues. CDR3: CASSKGAGQPQHF. In DNA form, the CDR3 reads TGTGCCAGTAGTAAAGGGGCCGGTCAGCCCCAGCATTTT. The full variable domain, its missing parts supplied by reference TRBV19 and TRBJ1-5, is DGGITQSPKYLFRKEGQNVTLSCEQNLNHDAMYWYRQDPGQGLRLIYYSQIVNDFQKGDIAEGYSVSREKKESFPLTVTSAQKNPTAFYLCASSKGAGQPQHFGDGTRLSIL.

This clone was counted only a few times. The chain links TRBV18 to TRBJ1-1; a weak D match, TRBD1 (6 bases). Per the germline V gene, CDR1 is KGHSH and CDR2 is LQKENI. CDR3 length equals 13 residues. V lost 1 base and J 4 bases, leaving 7 bases between the germline ends. The CDR3 bases are TGTGCCAGCTCACCACAGGACAGCACTGAAGCTTTCTTT. Translation gives CASSPQDSTEAFF.

This chain uses TRBV4-3 with TRBJ1-1, with D unclear. Between the trimmed V and J ends, which lost 0 bases and 1 base, there was a span of 9 bases. Germline V gene lookup returns CDR1 LGHNA and CDR2 YSLEER. There are 15 residues in the CDR3. CDR3 sequence: CASSQDQTGNTEAFF. In nucleotides, the CDR3 is TGCGCCAGCAGCCAAGATCAAACCGGGAACACTGAAGCTTTCTTT.

The CDR3: CASSSLGGGQGSYGYTF. The CDR3 DNA reads as TGTGCCAGCAGTTCCCTGGGTGGGGGACAGGGGTCCTATGGCTACACCTTC. This chain joins TRBV28 and TRBJ1-2; 10 bases are shared with TRBD1. V lost 4 bases, J lost 4 bases, and 12 bases stayed unmatched. The CDR3 is 17 amino acids. Germline V lookup: CDR1 MDHEN, CDR2 SYDVKM.

The rearrangement uses TRBV27 and TRBJ1-2; D is uncertain. The CDR3 is 13 residues long. From germline, CDR1 is MNHEY and CDR2 SMNVEV (reference sequence). Trimming stripped 7 bases from V and 3 bases from J, with 12 bases between. CDR3 amino acids: CASKLQRDYGYTF. The CDR3 DNA reads TGTGCCAGCAAACTTCAGCGGGACTATGGCTACACCTTC.

This clone occurred once. This sequence joins TRBV4-3 and TRBJ1-6; a weak D match, TRBD1 (5 bases). CDR3 length equals 17 residues. Germline V gives CDR1 LGHNA, CDR2 YSLEER. Trimming took 0 bases from V and 6 from J, leaving 15 bases between them. The CDR3 reads CASSQDLPGHPNSPLHF. For the CDR3, the DNA is TGCGCCAGCAGCCAAGATTTACCAGGACACCCTAATTCACCCCTCCACTTT.

The V and J genes are TRBV5-1 and TRBJ1-4; perhaps TRBD1 as D (6 bases). Germline V CDR1 and CDR2: SGHRS, YFSETQ. V was shortened by 4 bases and J by 0 bases, with 10 bases between the two germline ends. The CDR3 has 15 residues. Here the CDR3 reads CASSPRGSTNEKLFF. In DNA, the CDR3 is TGCGCCAGCAGCCCCAGGGGTTCAACTAATGAAAAACTGTTTTTT. The whole variable domain, filled in from reference TRBV5-1 and TRBJ1-4, reads KAGVTQTPRYLIKTRGQQVTLSCSPISGHRSVSWYQQTPGQGLQFLFEYFSETQRNKGNFPGRFSGRQFSNSRSEMNVSTLELGDSALYLCASSPRGSTNEKLFFGSGTQLSVL.

This clone was found a few times. V is TRBV5-1 and J is TRBJ2-7; 9 bases match TRBD1. CDR3 length: 13 residues. Germline CDR1 SGHRS, CDR2 YFSETQ. The V segment lost 4 bases and the J segment 6 bases; nucleotides outside the gene matches: 5. As DNA, the CDR3 is TGCGCCAGCAGCCCAGGGACAGGGCGCGAGCAGTACTTC. This gives the protein CASSPGTGREQYF.